The entry below gives a single TCR beta chain sequence along with its context. Its antigen is undetermined. This record belongs to a study of neoadjuvant nivolumab and ipilimumab in lung cancer. Study outcomes and limitations: Higher pretherapy blood TCR richness went with higher resected-tumor richness.

The table came from immunoSEQ multiplex PCR; TCRdb's copy has only in-frame clones and leaves some out. The profile shows around 2,500 clones, roughly 85% of them singletons. This TCR derives from an adult with non-small cell lung cancer. The input for sequencing was tumor tissue, taken before neoadjuvant nivolumab, alone or with ipilimumab.

The CDR3 nucleotides read TGCGCCAGCAGTGTATCAGGGACAGGGAGGACTGAAGCTTTCTTT. Protein sequence: CASSVSGTGRTEAFF. J is TRBJ1-1 and V is TRBV10-1; the match to TRBD1 covers 9 bases. The germline CDR1 and CDR2 sequences are WNHNN and SYGVQD (reference sequence). Trimming cost V 4 bases and J 5 bases; bases outside gene matches: 8. The CDR3 runs 15 residues.